This T cell receptor beta chain was profiled in a study of identical twins. Study-wide results and limits: Not following the same donors, the study drew its conclusions from cross-sectional statistical analysis.

A word on this clonotype: The target antigen is unknown.

TCRdb fed the 5' RACE reads into MiXCR, producing one record per CDR3 protein. Of 400,000 to 500,000 distinct CDR3 sequences listed, around 18% were seen once; the top ten hold 12%. The length of the CDR3 is 16 residues. V was clipped by 5 bases and J by 9 bases; unmatched bases: 13. CDR1 and CDR2 from the germline V gene are SGHTA and FQGNSA. Sequencing was performed on naive T cells sorted from blood. This rearrangement joins TRBV7-2 to TRBJ2-3; 11 bases are shared with TRBD2. The clonotype was recovered from a man aged 45 to 65 in good health. DNA for the CDR3: TGTGCCAGCAGCCTTTCCGGGACTAGCGGAGCATGGACGCAGTATTTT. It is translated as CASSLSGTSGAWTQYF.